This is a list of T cell receptor beta chains from one sample in a study of shared clonotypes between healthy human individuals. Sequenced by immunoSEQ multiplex PCR; TCRdb stores in-frame clones only, minus some. The table shows some 2,000,000 clones, with roughly 94% occurring only once. Source material: naive CD4+ T cells sorted from blood. The source is a man aged 18 to 30 in good health. CDR3s include the opening cysteine and the closing phenylalanine or tryptophan. A D gene is named only where the DNA matches it firmly. Where a row states a size, it is once, few, many or the class of an expanded clone; other rows omit it.

>TRBJ1-1|14|TRBV7-9|.|.
TGTGCCAGCAGCCTAAACTCAAACAGTTTGGGAGCTTTCTTT
CASSLNSNSLGAFF
>TRBJ1-2|12|TRBV6-1|.|TRBD1
TGTGCCAGCAGCCGGACAGGGGATGGCTACACCTTC
CASSRTGDGYTF
>TRBJ2-3|19|TRBV28|once|TRBD2
TGTGCCAGCAGTTACTTCCGGACTAGCGGGGGGGTCGGCACAGATACGCAGTATTTT
CASSYFRTSGGVGTDTQYF
>TRBJ2-3|15|TRBV4-1|.|.
TGCGCCAGCAGCTCCAAATCCATCCACACAGATACGCAGTATTTT
CASSSKSIHTDTQYF
>TRBJ1-2|14|TRBV13|.|.
TGTGCCAGCAGCAAGCCACAAGAGGGTCTTGGCTACACCTTC
CASSKPQEGLGYTF
>TRBJ2-3|16|TRBV5-4|.|TRBD2
TGTGCCAGCAGCTACATCAGCGGGAGGGTAGTAGATACGCAGTATTTT
CASSYISGRVVDTQYF
>TRBJ2-2|15|TRBV6-6|once|.
TGTGCCAGCAGTAGGGCACAGGGGAACACCGGGGAGCTGTTTTTT
CASSRAQGNTGELFF
>TRBJ1-5|14|TRBV7-9|.|.
TGTGCCAGCAGCCAAATTGCGGTAGATCAGCCCCAGCATTTT
CASSQIAVDQPQHF
>TRBJ2-1|12|TRBV11-3|.|.
TGTGCCAGCAGCTTAAAGGAGCATGAGCAGTTCTTC
CASSLKEHEQFF
>TRBJ1-1|15|TRBV5-1|.|TRBD1
TGCGCCAGCAGCTTGGACAGGGGGCTGGGGACTGAAGCTTTCTTT
CASSLDRGLGTEAFF
>TRBJ2-2|16|TRBV27|.|.
TGTGCCAGCAGTCCCCGGGGAGGTAGGGTAGCCGGGGAGCTGTTTTTT
CASSPRGGRVAGELFF
>TRBJ2-5|16|TRBV6-6|few|TRBD2
TGTGCCAGCAGTCTCTTAGGAGCGGGAGGACAAGAGACCCAGTACTTC
CASSLLGAGGQETQYF
>TRBJ2-7|15|TRBV2|.|.
TGTGCCAGCAGCCGCTTTGGGCAGGGCAACTACGAGCAGTACTTC
CASSRFGQGNYEQYF
>TRBJ1-5|15|TRBV2|.|TRBD1
TGTGCCAGCAGGAGGACGACAGGGACGAGGCAGCCCCAGCATTTT
CASRRTTGTRQPQHF
>TRBJ2-2|15|TRBV4-3|.|TRBD2
TGCGCCAGCAGCCCGGGACTAGTCTTCACCGGGGAGCTGTTTTTT
CASSPGLVFTGELFF
>TRBJ1-6|13|TRBV6-1|.|.
TGTGCCAGCCGGGTGGGGGAAGGGACACCCCTCCACTTT
CASRVGEGTPLHF
>TRBJ1-5|16|TRBV19|.|.
TGTGCCAGTAGTACCACATGGGGTTATAGCAATCAGCCCCAGCATTTT
CASSTTWGYSNQPQHF
>TRBJ2-5|13|TRBV30|.|.
TGTGCCTGGAGCTCAGGTTGGGCAGAGACCCAGTACTTC
CAWSSGWAETQYF
>TRBJ2-7|12|TRBV6-1|.|TRBD2
TGTGCCAGCAGACCTGGGGGAGGGAAGCAGTACTTC
CASRPGGGKQYF
>TRBJ1-4|14|TRBV21-1|.|.
TGTGCCAGCAGCCCCCGTGGGAGAAATGAAAAACTGTTTTTT
CASSPRGRNEKLFF
>TRBJ1-1|13|TRBV5-1|.|.
TGCGCCAGCAGCTTGGAGGGAGGCACTGAAGCTTTCTTT
CASSLEGGTEAFF
>TRBJ1-3|17|TRBV10-3|once|.
TGTGCCATCACCCAAGGGACGACCGCCACCTCTGGAAACACCATATATTTT
CAITQGTTATSGNTIYF
>TRBJ1-2|15|TRBV18|.|.
TGTGCCAGCTCACCACCGGGGCCTACTAACTATGGCTACACCTTC
CASSPPGPTNYGYTF
>TRBJ2-3|13|TRBV11-2|.|.
TGTGCCAGCGGAGCTGATAGCACAGATACGCAGTATTTT
CASGADSTDTQYF
>TRBJ2-1|13|TRBV5-4|.|.
TGTGCCAGCAGCTTGGTGACAAGACATGAGCAGTTCTTC
CASSLVTRHEQFF
>TRBJ2-7|14|TRBV28|once|TRBD1
TGTGCCAGCAGCCCAAGGACAGGGGGGAACGAGCAGTACTTC
CASSPRTGGNEQYF
>TRBJ1-6|14|TRBV5-4|.|.
TGTGCCAGCAGCTTCCGGGACCTTAATTCACCCCTCCACTTT
CASSFRDLNSPLHF
>TRBJ1-1|13|TRBV6-1|.|.
TGTGCCAGCAGTGAATTTGGCAACACTGAAGCTTTCTTT
CASSEFGNTEAFF
>TRBJ1-5|12|TRBV28|few|.
TGTGCCAGCAGGGACAGTCAACAGCCCCAGCATTTT
CASRDSQQPQHF
>TRBJ2-1|16|TRBV5-4|.|TRBD2
TGTGCCAGCAGCTTAGGACTAGCGGGAGGCAAGAATGAGCAGTTCTTC
CASSLGLAGGKNEQFF
>TRBJ2-6|13|TRBV19|.|.
TGTGCCAGTCGAAACTCTGGGGCCAACGTCCTGACTTTC
CASRNSGANVLTF
>TRBJ2-7|17|TRBV11-3|.|TRBD2
TGTGCCAGCAGCTTACCCACAGGCCGACTAGCAGGCTACGAGCAGTACTTC
CASSLPTGRLAGYEQYF
>TRBJ1-5|17|TRBV5-4|.|.
TGTGCCAGCAGCCGTGACCCTAACGACGGTAGCAATCAGCCCCAGCATTTT
CASSRDPNDGSNQPQHF
>TRBJ1-5|13|TRBV30|.|.
TGTGCCTGGAGTTCAGGGCGAGATCAGCCCCAGCATTTT
CAWSSGRDQPQHF
>TRBJ2-5|14|TRBV5-6|.|.
TGTGCCAGCAGGCTCTGGGAGCGCCAAGAGACCCAGTACTTC
CASRLWERQETQYF
>TRBJ2-2|17|TRBV7-9|.|TRBD2
TGTGCCAGTGTAAAACTAGCGGGAGCTTATACCACCGGGGAGCTGTTTTTT
CASVKLAGAYTTGELFF
>TRBJ1-1|14|TRBV27|.|.
TGTGCCAGCAAAGGAAATGGGTTGAACACTGAAGCTTTCTTT
CASKGNGLNTEAFF
>TRBJ1-6|18|TRBV18|.|.
TGTGCCAGCTCACCACTATATCCTTCCCGGCGGGTAAATTCACCCCTCCACTTT
CASSPLYPSRRVNSPLHF
>TRBJ1-2|15|TRBV14|once|.
TGTGCCAGCAGCCAAGATAGCCTCGGGGCCTATGGCTACACCTTC
CASSQDSLGAYGYTF
>TRBJ1-2|13|TRBV28|.|.
TGTGCCAGCAGCCCTAGAAAGATCTATGGCTACACCTTC
CASSPRKIYGYTF
>TRBJ2-7|15|TRBV5-1|.|.
TGCGCCAGCAGCTTGTGGGTACAGGGAGGCTACGAGCAGTACTTC
CASSLWVQGGYEQYF
>TRBJ1-5|15|TRBV6-1|once|TRBD1
TGTGCCAGCAGTGTAGGGGGCGGTAGCAATCAGCCCCAGCATTTT
CASSVGGGSNQPQHF
>TRBJ2-7|12|TRBV5-1|.|.
TGCGCCAGCAGCTATGGTGGACTCGAGCAGTACTTC
CASSYGGLEQYF
>TRBJ2-5|17|TRBV7-9|.|TRBD2
TGTGCCAGCAGCCCGAGACTAGCTCAAACTAGAGAAGAGACCCAGTACTTC
CASSPRLAQTREETQYF
>TRBJ1-1|16|TRBV18|once|TRBD1
TGTGCCAGCTCACCCAAAACGCCGGGACAGGGCATCGGAGCTTTCTTT
CASSPKTPGQGIGAFF
>TRBJ2-1|16|TRBV5-4|.|TRBD1
TGTGCCAGCATCCGGAGGGGGGACAGGGAACTCAATGAGCAGTTCTTC
CASIRRGDRELNEQFF
>TRBJ1-1|15|TRBV9|.|TRBD1
TGTGCCAGCAGCCCCTGGGACAGGGGAAACACTGAAGCTTTCTTT
CASSPWDRGNTEAFF
>TRBJ2-1|16|TRBV5-1|.|TRBD2
TGCGCCAGCAGCTTTTTAACTAGCGGAGACTACAATGAGCAGTTCTTC
CASSFLTSGDYNEQFF